Shown below are 17 T cell receptor beta chains from a single sample sequenced in a study of T cell responses to AZD1222 COVID-19 vaccine. Some clones are missing from TCRdb's copy, which holds only in-frame ones; the method was immunoSEQ multiplex PCR. The sample contains 100,000 to 150,000 clones, around 87% of which appear only once. The material sequenced was peripheral blood, taken on day 0 of AZD1222 vaccination. Receptors originate from an adult in good health.

This chain links TRBV9 with TRBJ1-1, with D tentatively TRBD1 (6 bases). The V gene lost 0 bases and the J gene lost 5 bases, with 14 bases spanning the gap. Germline CDR1 SGDLS, CDR2 YYNGEE. The CDR3 has 15 amino acids. The CDR3 protein is CASSVEARGGTEAFF. For the CDR3, the DNA is TGTGCCAGCAGCGTAGAAGCCAGGGGAGGAACTGAAGCTTTCTTT.

The sample holds one count of this clone. The chain uses TRBV19 and TRBJ1-1; TRBD1 agrees at 7 bases. Losses at the gene ends were 7 bases for V and 12 bases for J; bases not matched to a gene: 11. Germline assignment: CDR1 LNHDA and CDR2 SQIVND (reference sequence). CDR3 length: 12 amino acids. CDR3 nucleotide sequence: TGTGCCAGTACCGCGCAGGGGGACGGAACTTTCTTT. Translated, it gives CASTAQGDGTFF.

This clone was picked up a small number of times. V is TRBV5-6 and J is TRBJ2-7; TRBD1 matches 10 bases. The CDR3 has 16 amino acids. Germline V CDR1 and CDR2: SGHDT, YYEEEE. J was trimmed by 1 base and V by 4 bases; bases with no gene match: 8. CDR3 bases: TGTGCCAGCAGCACCAAACCGGGACAGGGGTCCTACGAGCAGTACTTC. It is translated as CASSTKPGQGSYEQYF.

The chain recombines TRBV6-1 with TRBJ2-3; TRBD2 matches at 8 bases. CDR1 is MNHNS and CDR2 is SASEGT in the germline V gene. The CDR3 loop spans 16 amino acids. V gave up 2 bases and J gave up 1 base; unmatched junction bases: 5. The CDR3 protein is CASSELPAGGTDTQYF. The DNA of the CDR3 is TGTGCCAGCAGTGAATTGCCAGCGGGGGGCACAGATACGCAGTATTTT.

V is TRBV6-2 or TRBV6-3 and J is TRBJ2-4; no firm D call. The germline V gene encodes CDR1 MNHEY and CDR2 SVGEGT. Trimming removed 2 bases at V and 0 bases at J, with 5 bases between. This CDR3 has 14 residues. CDR3 nucleotide sequence: TGTGCCAGCAGTTACGTCTTAGCCAAAAACATTCAGTACTTC. Protein product: CASSYVLAKNIQYF.

The chain uses TRBV2 and TRBJ1-4; D is unclear. V lost 2 bases to trimming and J lost 0 bases, with 4 bases between them. This CDR3 has 14 residues. The V gene's germline CDR1 is SNHLY and CDR2 FYNNEI. The CDR3 nucleotides are TGTGCCAGCAGTGAAATTGCAACTAATGAAAAACTGTTTTTT. Translating it yields CASSEIATNEKLFF.

The chain uses TRBV6-2 or TRBV6-3 and TRBJ2-7, with TRBD2 matching over 15 bases. J lost 4 bases, V lost 6 bases, and 7 bases had no gene match. Germline values: CDR1 MNHEY, CDR2 SVGEGT. The CDR3 extends over 16 amino acids. The CDR3, as DNA: TGTGCCAGCAGCCTCGGACTAGCGGGAGGGCCTTACGAGCAGTACTTC. It encodes CASSLGLAGGPYEQYF.

The gene calls are TRBV30 and TRBJ1-5; the D is unclear. V was cut by 0 bases and J by 5 bases, with 14 bases left in between. Germline CDR1 reads GTSNPN; CDR2 reads SVGIG (reference sequence). The CDR3 is 15 amino acids. The CDR3 spells CAWSVRDRGYQPQHF. The CDR3 bases are TGTGCCTGGAGTGTACGAGACCGAGGTTATCAGCCCCAGCATTTT.

V and J are TRBV21-1 and TRBJ1-2. TRBV21-1 is a listed pseudogene. The CDR3 consists of 13 residues. The CDR3 loop reads CASSKGEAYGYTF. As DNA, the CDR3 is TGTGCCAGCAGCAAAGGGGAGGCCTATGGCTACACCTTC.

This sequence joins TRBV10-3 and TRBJ1-2; TRBD1 might be the D (6 bases). V lost 4 bases and J 1 base, leaving 16 bases between the germline ends. Per the germline V gene, CDR1 is ENHRY and CDR2 is SYGVKD. This CDR3 is built from 16 residues. The CDR3 DNA sequence: TGTGCCATCAGTGGACCGACGGGACAAAATAACTATGGCTACACCTTC. Its translation is CAISGPTGQNNYGYTF.

The V gene is TRBV28, the J gene TRBJ1-5, with a weak D call TRBD1 (5 bases). The V gene lost 6 bases and the J gene lost 4 bases, with 16 bases spanning the gap. This CDR3 contains 15 residues. The germline CDR1 and CDR2 sequences are MDHEN and SYDVKM. CDR3 nucleotide sequence: TGTGCCAGCAGCATAACCGACAGACCGAATCAGCCCCAGCATTTT. Translated, it gives CASSITDRPNQPQHF.

V is TRBV3-1 (or the pseudogene TRBV3-2) and J is TRBJ2-5; 10 bases agree with TRBD2. The germline V gene encodes CDR1 LGHDT and CDR2 YNNKEL (reference sequence). The CDR3 runs 16 residues. With 1 base clipped from V and 2 bases from J, the junction kept 4 bases outside the gene matches. CDR3 DNA sequence: TGTGCCAGCAGCCAAGGGTTAGCGGGGGGTCAAGAGACCCAGTACTTC. Protein sequence: CASSQGLAGGQETQYF.

This chain connects TRBV5-1 to TRBJ2-2; 8 bases align to TRBD1. Germline V gene data show CDR1 as SGHRS and CDR2 as YFSETQ. With 5 bases clipped from V and 3 bases from J, the junction kept 3 bases outside the gene matches. CDR3 length equals 14 residues. In DNA form, the CDR3 reads TGCGCCAGCAGTTCGGACAGGGACACCGGGGAGCTGTTTTTT. Protein: CASSSDRDTGELFF.

This rearrangement joins TRBV6-1 to TRBJ2-3; D is tentatively TRBD1 or TRBD2 (6 bases each). This CDR3 contains 18 residues. Germline V CDR1 and CDR2: MNHNS, SASEGT. Trimming shortened V by 4 bases and J by 4 bases, and 24 bases separated the two germline ends. The CDR3 DNA follows: TGTGCCAGCAGTGGTTGCGTTGTCGGGGGCCCCCCCTCAGATACGCAGTATTTT. Its translation is CASSGCVVGGPPSDTQYF.

The gene calls are TRBV24-1 and TRBJ2-2; D may be TRBD1 or TRBD2 (5 bases each). V was trimmed by 0 bases and J by 5 bases, leaving 6 bases between them. Germline CDR1 reads KGHDR; CDR2 reads SFDVKD. The CDR3 contains 14 residues. The CDR3 coding sequence is TGTGCCACCAGTGATTTGGGGGGAACCGGGGAGCTGTTTTTT. Translation: CATSDLGGTGELFF.

The rearrangement links TRBV5-1 to TRBJ1-2, with D uncertain. Germline loops: CDR1 SGHRS, CDR2 YFSETQ. With 3 bases removed from V and 3 bases from J, the gap between germline ends came to 12 bases. The CDR3 covers 14 residues. The CDR3 DNA reads as TGCGCCAGCAGCTCGGGGTCCGGGTACTATGGCTACACCTTC. It specifies CASSSGSGYYGYTF.

The rearrangement links TRBV5-1 to TRBJ1-4; D call uncertain. The V and J ends lost 2 bases and 4 bases respectively, with 12 bases between them. The CDR3 contains 15 residues. Germline V gene lookup returns CDR1 SGHRS and CDR2 YFSETQ. The CDR3 DNA reads TGCGCCAGCAGCTTAGGACCCTCGGGTAATGAAAAACTGTTTTTT. This sequence encodes CASSLGPSGNEKLFF.